The sequence of this T cell receptor (beta chain) was determined in a study of shared clonotypes between healthy human individuals. Sorted-subset replicate PCR reactions were performed with about 200 ng DNA, corresponding to roughly 30,000 T cell genomes. The protocol was immunoSEQ multiplex PCR, while the TCRdb copy is restricted to in-frame clones and leaves out a portion. Counted here are 740,000 or so clones, more than 70% occurring once; the ten biggest clones make up under 2%. V was pared by 5 bases and J by 4 bases, with 11 bases of the junction left unmatched. Germline values: CDR1 SGHAT, CDR2 FQDESV (reference sequence). The CDR3 consists of 15 residues.

The sample was memory CD4+ T cells sorted from blood. Subset in this sample: CD45RA-negative fraction. This sequence joins TRBV11-1 and TRBJ2-7, with 7 bases identical to TRBD2. The receptor comes from a young woman in good health. CDR3 protein: CASSGVGAGVYEQYF. CDR3 DNA: TGTGCCAGCAGCGGGGTCGGCGCGGGAGTATACGAGCAGTACTTC.